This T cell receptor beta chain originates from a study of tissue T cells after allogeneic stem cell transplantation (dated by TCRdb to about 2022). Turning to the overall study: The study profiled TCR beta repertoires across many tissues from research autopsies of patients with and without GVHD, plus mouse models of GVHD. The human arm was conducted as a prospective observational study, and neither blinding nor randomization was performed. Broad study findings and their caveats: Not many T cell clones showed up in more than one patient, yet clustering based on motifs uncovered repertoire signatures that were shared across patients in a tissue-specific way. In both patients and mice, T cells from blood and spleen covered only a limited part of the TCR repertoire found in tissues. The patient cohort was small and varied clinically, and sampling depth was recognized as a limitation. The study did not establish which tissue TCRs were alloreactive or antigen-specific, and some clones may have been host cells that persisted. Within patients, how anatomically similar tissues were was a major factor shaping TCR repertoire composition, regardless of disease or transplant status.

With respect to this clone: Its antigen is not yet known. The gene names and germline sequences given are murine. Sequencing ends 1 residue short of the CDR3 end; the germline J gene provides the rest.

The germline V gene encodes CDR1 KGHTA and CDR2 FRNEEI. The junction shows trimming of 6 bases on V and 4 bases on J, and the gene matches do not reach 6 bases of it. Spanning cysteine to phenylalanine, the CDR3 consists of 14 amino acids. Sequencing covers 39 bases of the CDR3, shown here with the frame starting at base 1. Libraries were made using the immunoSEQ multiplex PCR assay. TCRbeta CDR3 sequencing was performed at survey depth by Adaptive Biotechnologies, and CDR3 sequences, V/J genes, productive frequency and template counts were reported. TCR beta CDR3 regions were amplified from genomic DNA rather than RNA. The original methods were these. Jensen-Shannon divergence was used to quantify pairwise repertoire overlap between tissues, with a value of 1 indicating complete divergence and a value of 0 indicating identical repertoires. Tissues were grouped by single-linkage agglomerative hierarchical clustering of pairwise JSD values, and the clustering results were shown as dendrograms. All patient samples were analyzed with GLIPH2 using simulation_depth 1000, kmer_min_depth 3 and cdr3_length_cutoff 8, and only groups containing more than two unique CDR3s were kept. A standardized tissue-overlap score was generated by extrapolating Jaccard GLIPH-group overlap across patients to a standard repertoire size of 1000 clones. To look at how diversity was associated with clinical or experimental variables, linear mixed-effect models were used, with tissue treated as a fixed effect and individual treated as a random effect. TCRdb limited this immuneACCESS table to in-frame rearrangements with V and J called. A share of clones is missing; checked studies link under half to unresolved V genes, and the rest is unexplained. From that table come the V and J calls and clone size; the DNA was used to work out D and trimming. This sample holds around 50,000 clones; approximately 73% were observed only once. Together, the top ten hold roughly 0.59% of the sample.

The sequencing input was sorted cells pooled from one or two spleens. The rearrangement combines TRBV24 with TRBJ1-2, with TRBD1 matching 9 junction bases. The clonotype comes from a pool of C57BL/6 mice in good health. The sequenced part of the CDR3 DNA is TGTGCCAGCAGGCAACAGGGGGCGGGCTCCGACTACACC. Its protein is CASRQQGAGSDYT. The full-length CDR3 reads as CASRQQGAGSDYTF.